A single T cell receptor beta chain is shown here with its context. The data stem from a study of patients and donors after allogeneic stem cell transplantation. A single record per CDR3 protein comes from TCRdb applying MiXCR to the RT-PCR reads. The sample contains 150,000 to 200,000 distinct CDR3 sequences, approximately 41% of which appear only once. The receptor was isolated from a human donor who was either an allogeneic HSCT recipient or a stem cell or donor lymphocyte infusion donor (not recorded which). It is not recorded whose cells these are; they may come from a transplant donor. The source material was blood, either unsorted or a sorted T cell fraction (not recorded which).

The CDR3 DNA is TGTGCCAGCAGCCAAGCGGTTAGCTCCTACAATGAGCAGTTCTTC. Translation: CASSQAVSSYNEQFF. V usage is TRBV3-1 and J usage is TRBJ2-1; D remains unclear. In germline, CDR1 is LGHDT, CDR2 YNNKEL (reference sequence). This CDR3 spans 15 amino acids. With 1 base removed from V and 0 bases from J, the gap between germline ends came to 7 bases.